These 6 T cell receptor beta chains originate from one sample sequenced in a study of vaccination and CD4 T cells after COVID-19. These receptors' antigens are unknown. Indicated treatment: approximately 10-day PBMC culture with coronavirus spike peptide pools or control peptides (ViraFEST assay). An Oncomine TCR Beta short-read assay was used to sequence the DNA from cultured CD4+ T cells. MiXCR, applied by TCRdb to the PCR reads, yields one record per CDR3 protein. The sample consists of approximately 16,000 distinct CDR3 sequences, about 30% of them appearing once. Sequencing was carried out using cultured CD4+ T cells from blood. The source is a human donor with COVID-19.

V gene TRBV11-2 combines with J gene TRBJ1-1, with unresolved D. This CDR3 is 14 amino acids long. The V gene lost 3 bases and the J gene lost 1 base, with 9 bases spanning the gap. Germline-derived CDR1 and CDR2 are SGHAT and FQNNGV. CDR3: CASSFGRENTEAFF. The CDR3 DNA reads TGTGCCAGCAGCTTTGGGCGGGAGAACACTGAAGCTTTCTTT.

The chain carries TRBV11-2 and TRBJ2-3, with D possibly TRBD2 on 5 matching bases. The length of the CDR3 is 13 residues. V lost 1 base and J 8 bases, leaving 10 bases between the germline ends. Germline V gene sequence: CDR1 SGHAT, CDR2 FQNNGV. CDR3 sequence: CASSLGVEGTQYF. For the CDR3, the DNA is TGTGCCAGCAGCTTAGGCGTTGAGGGTACGCAGTATTTT.

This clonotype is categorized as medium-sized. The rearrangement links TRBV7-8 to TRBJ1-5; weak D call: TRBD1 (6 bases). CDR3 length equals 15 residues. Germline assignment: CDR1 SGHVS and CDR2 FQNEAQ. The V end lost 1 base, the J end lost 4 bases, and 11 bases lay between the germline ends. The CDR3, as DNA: TGTGCCAGCAGCTTAGTGGGGGCAGTTAATCAGCCCCAGCATTTT. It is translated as CASSLVGAVNQPQHF.

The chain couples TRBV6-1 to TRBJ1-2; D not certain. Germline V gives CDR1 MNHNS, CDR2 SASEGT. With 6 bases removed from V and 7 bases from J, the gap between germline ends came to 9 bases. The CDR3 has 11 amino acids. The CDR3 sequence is CASRDRSGYTF. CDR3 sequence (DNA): TGTGCCAGCAGGGATCGTTCTGGCTACACCTTC.

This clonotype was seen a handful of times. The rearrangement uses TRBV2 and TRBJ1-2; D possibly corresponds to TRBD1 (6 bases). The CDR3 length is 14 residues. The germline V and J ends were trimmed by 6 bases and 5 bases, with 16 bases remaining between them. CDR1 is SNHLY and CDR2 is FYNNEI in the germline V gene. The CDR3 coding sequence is TGTGCCAGCAGGGGAGGGGGGGCCGGATATGGCTACACCTTC. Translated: CASRGGGAGYGYTF.

This CDR3 reads CASSLDYRADTQYF. CDR3 DNA sequence: TGTGCCAGCAGCTTAGACTACCGCGCAGATACGCAGTATTTT. The rearrangement links TRBV7-2 to TRBJ2-3; the D is unclear. The CDR3 is 14 residues long. The V and J ends lost 1 base and 4 bases respectively, with 9 bases between them. Germline CDR1 and CDR2: SGHTA and FQGNSA.